A selection of T cell receptor beta chains follows, all from one sample in a study of monozygotic twins with inflammatory bowel disease. From the 5' RACE reads, TCRdb lists one entry per CDR3 protein and no DNA. Across under 150,000 distinct CDR3 sequences, the top ten clones capture approximately 2.5% of the sample. Specimen: blood. The receptors here all came from a human donor with ulcerative colitis or Crohn's disease, or a healthy co-twin of an affected twin (not recorded which). The CDR3 runs from the conserved cysteine through the conserved F or W.

v_call: TRBV27; j_call: TRBJ2-1; cdr3_aa: CASRLGLARSSYNEQFF
v_call: TRBV6-2/TRBV6-3; j_call: TRBJ1-1; cdr3_aa: CASIWTRGTEAFF
v_call: TRBV4-1; j_call: TRBJ1-2; cdr3_aa: CASSQVPGQNNYGYTF
v_call: TRBV15; j_call: TRBJ2-7; cdr3_aa: CATSREFGDSEQYF
v_call: TRBV30; j_call: TRBJ2-5; cdr3_aa: CAWARGSYRETQYF
v_call: TRBV18; j_call: TRBJ2-1; cdr3_aa: CASSPYRDRSIQSSYNEQFF
v_call: TRBV7-9; j_call: TRBJ2-5; cdr3_aa: CASSLLAAQETQYF
v_call: TRBV24-1; j_call: TRBJ2-7; cdr3_aa: CATGDGITYEQYF
v_call: TRBV7-2; j_call: TRBJ2-3; cdr3_aa: CASSPRSREDTQYF
v_call: TRBV4-1; j_call: TRBJ1-5; cdr3_aa: CASSSGTSGGHQPQHF
v_call: TRBV18; j_call: TRBJ2-1; cdr3_aa: CASSPAGTGTPYNEQFF
v_call: TRBV12-3/TRBV12-4; j_call: TRBJ1-2; cdr3_aa: CASSLRRGANSGYTF
v_call: TRBV11-3; j_call: TRBJ2-2; cdr3_aa: CASSGERGITGELFF
v_call: TRBV5-1; j_call: TRBJ1-2; cdr3_aa: CASSGGELYYGYTF
v_call: TRBV6-1; j_call: TRBJ2-3; cdr3_aa: CASSGPSRGGPDTQYF
v_call: TRBV29-1; j_call: TRBJ1-1; cdr3_aa: CSVERQGSPSTEAFF
v_call: TRBV20-1; j_call: TRBJ2-5; cdr3_aa: CSARAGGYATQYF
v_call: TRBV20-1; j_call: TRBJ2-7; cdr3_aa: CSVPTGTGSNEQYF
v_call: TRBV12-3/TRBV12-4; j_call: TRBJ1-1; cdr3_aa: CASRPRQGANTEAFF
v_call: TRBV6-5; j_call: TRBJ2-7; cdr3_aa: CASSYSQETYEQYF
v_call: TRBV3-1; j_call: TRBJ2-1; cdr3_aa: CASSPTLQLAGTRSNEQFF
v_call: TRBV5-6; j_call: TRBJ1-2; cdr3_aa: CASRSDRVYGYTF
v_call: TRBV30; j_call: TRBJ2-1; cdr3_aa: CAWSPNDPSAGEYNEQFF
v_call: TRBV15; j_call: TRBJ1-1; cdr3_aa: CATSRDFGSETEAFF
v_call: TRBV7-2; j_call: TRBJ2-7; cdr3_aa: CASSLYGGGGRYEQYF
v_call: TRBV19; j_call: TRBJ2-6; cdr3_aa: CASTRVAPGANVLTF
v_call: TRBV7-2; j_call: TRBJ1-6; cdr3_aa: CASSLKGGGELSLHF
v_call: TRBV5-4; j_call: TRBJ1-6; cdr3_aa: CASSLMTGYNSPLHF
v_call: TRBV11-2; j_call: TRBJ2-1; cdr3_aa: CASSRPLLRDSRYNEQFF
v_call: TRBV6-5; j_call: TRBJ2-2; cdr3_aa: CASTTSDTGELFF
v_call: TRBV11-1; j_call: TRBJ1-1; cdr3_aa: CASSPQQGEAFF
v_call: TRBV5-1; j_call: TRBJ2-1; cdr3_aa: CASSLEVPHNEQFF
v_call: TRBV20-1; j_call: TRBJ1-4; cdr3_aa: CSARPGQGGEKLFF
v_call: TRBV5-1; j_call: TRBJ2-3; cdr3_aa: CASSKWSSLSTDTQYF
v_call: TRBV2; j_call: TRBJ1-2; cdr3_aa: CASSRQGAKDGYTF
v_call: TRBV12-3/TRBV12-4; j_call: TRBJ1-5; cdr3_aa: CASMRLHGWPQHF
v_call: TRBV20-1; j_call: TRBJ1-2; cdr3_aa: CSASRDRGRIYGYTF
v_call: TRBV7-3; j_call: TRBJ1-1; cdr3_aa: CASSFTGRNTEAFF
v_call: TRBV7-2; j_call: TRBJ1-1; cdr3_aa: CTSSPRLGREAFF
v_call: TRBV19; j_call: TRBJ2-3; cdr3_aa: CASSRAGRSPDTQYF
v_call: TRBV6-5; j_call: TRBJ1-1; cdr3_aa: CASRLGQNTEAFF
v_call: TRBV19; j_call: TRBJ1-1; cdr3_aa: CASSVDRVTEAFF
v_call: TRBV5-4; j_call: TRBJ1-5; cdr3_aa: CASSPSRDRNQPQHF
v_call: TRBV7-8; j_call: TRBJ2-3; cdr3_aa: CATLPRPGTDTQYF
v_call: TRBV29-1; j_call: TRBJ2-5; cdr3_aa: CSAGTGWQETQYF
v_call: TRBV9; j_call: TRBJ2-1; cdr3_aa: CASSVDLVSSYNEQFF
v_call: TRBV7-3; j_call: TRBJ2-5; cdr3_aa: CASSSGHLQETQYF
v_call: TRBV5-5; j_call: TRBJ1-1; cdr3_aa: CASSRDRVEAFF
v_call: TRBV20-1; j_call: TRBJ2-1; cdr3_aa: CSARAGLGSGNEQFF
v_call: TRBV5-1; j_call: TRBJ2-7; cdr3_aa: CASSWTGNEQYF
v_call: TRBV12-3/TRBV12-4; j_call: TRBJ1-2; cdr3_aa: CASTQGTGGRVSGYTF
v_call: TRBV5-1; j_call: TRBJ1-1; cdr3_aa: CASSRGGQNTEAFF
v_call: TRBV30; j_call: TRBJ1-2; cdr3_aa: CAWTLAGGYTF
v_call: TRBV4-1; j_call: TRBJ2-5; cdr3_aa: CASSQVLAGALQETQYF
v_call: TRBV5-1; j_call: TRBJ1-2; cdr3_aa: CASSLPGQEYGYTF
v_call: TRBV20-1; j_call: TRBJ1-1; cdr3_aa: CSARTVMNTEAFF
v_call: TRBV5-1; j_call: TRBJ1-1; cdr3_aa: CASSLQTNTEAFF
v_call: TRBV19; j_call: TRBJ2-4; cdr3_aa: CASRAAGQGSKNIQYF
v_call: TRBV29-1; j_call: TRBJ2-1; cdr3_aa: CSVGQGAPVEQFF
v_call: TRBV12-3/TRBV12-4; j_call: TRBJ1-2; cdr3_aa: CASSLAVRGYTF